This T cell receptor (beta chain) stems from a study of cytomegalovirus exposure and HLA in healthy donors. Study at large: In a later analysis, it was reported that the roughly 130 validation repertoires had been produced on the same platform as the roughly 700 repertoires belonging to the first cohort. Overall study findings and caveats: Among the CMV-associated chains, three were confirmed in vitro as specific for CMV antigens.

As concerns this clone: Its antigen remains unidentified. This specimen includes other DNA sequences encoding the same CDR3.

This CDR3 is 12 amino acids long. The V gene's germline CDR1 is SGHVS and CDR2 FQNEAQ. V lost 3 bases and J lost 5, with 7 bases in between. The repertoire was sequenced with immunoSEQ multiplex PCR; TCRdb's copy has only in-frame clones and lacks some. The top ten clones hold about 2.5% of a sample with roughly 250,000 clones, approximately 87% of them seen once. The sequence was obtained from a man between 18 and 29 years old in good health and CMV-seronegative. This chain links TRBV7-8 with TRBJ1-1; D uncertain. The specimen sequenced was PBMCs. CDR3 in amino acids: CASSLERTEAFF. The CDR3 region has the DNA TGTGCCAGCAGCTTGGAGCGGACTGAAGCTTTCTTT.